What follows are 5 T cell receptor beta chains derived from one specimen sequenced in a study of beta chain features in type 1 diabetes. cDNA synthesis used the whole RNA isolate, giving expressed TCRB sequences. Generated by immunoSEQ multiplex PCR, the TCRdb table keeps only in-frame clones and is missing some. The repertoire consists of hundreds of thousands of clones, with 15% occurring once and the leading ten covering approximately 0.087%. Material for sequencing was naive CD4+ T cells from blood. The receptors were sampled from a man aged 18 to 29 in good health.

The V and J genes are TRBV29-1 and TRBJ2-7; D might be TRBD1 or TRBD2, each matching 5 bases. The CDR3 spans 12 residues. The V and J ends lost 3 bases and 7 bases respectively, with 13 bases between them. CDR1 SQVTM and CDR2 ANQGSEA come from the germline V gene. CDR3 loop: CSVEQGRREQYF. The DNA for the CDR3 is TGCAGCGTTGAGCAGGGAAGGAGGGAGCAGTACTTC.

This clone appeared a few times. The chain couples TRBV5-1 to TRBJ2-1, with 13 bases aligning to TRBD2. Trimming took 1 base from V and 3 from J; bases not matched to a gene: 4. Looked up from germline, CDR1 is SGHRS and CDR2 is YFSETQ. The CDR3 length is 17 residues. This chain's CDR3 is CASSLSGLAGVYNEQFF. CDR3 sequence (DNA): TGCGCCAGCAGCTTGTCCGGACTAGCGGGAGTCTACAATGAGCAGTTCTTC.

V and J are TRBV11-3 and TRBJ2-3, with 7 bases that match TRBD1. The CDR3 runs 15 residues. CDR1 and CDR2 (germline): SGHNT, YENEEA. V dropped 6 bases and J dropped 0; count of bases not matched to a gene: 6. The CDR3 protein is CASRSRQGSTDTQYF. The CDR3 DNA is TGTGCCAGCAGGTCCCGACAGGGAAGCACAGATACGCAGTATTTT.

Turning to this clone: This CDR3 is also generated by other DNA sequences in the sample. The V call is TRBV5-4, the J call TRBJ2-7; D uncertain. Germline CDR1 and CDR2: SGHNT and YYREEE (reference sequence). The CDR3 covers 12 residues. The V end lost 0 bases, the J end lost 4 bases, and 5 bases lay between the germline ends. The CDR3, as DNA: TGTGCCAGCAGCTTGGTTGGTTACGAGCAGTACTTC. This gives the protein CASSLVGYEQYF.

The chain employs TRBV7-9 and TRBJ1-2; 9 bases fit TRBD1. From germline, CDR1 is SEHNR and CDR2 FQNEAQ (reference sequence). The CDR3 runs 15 residues. Trimming took 5 bases from V and 4 from J; bases not matched to a gene: 8. The CDR3 spells CASSTRRDRVYGYTF. The CDR3 bases are TGTGCCAGCAGCACCCGAAGGGACAGGGTCTATGGCTACACCTTC. Complete variable domain (other parts from reference TRBV7-9 and TRBJ1-2): DTGVSQNPRHKITKRGQNVTFRCDPISEHNRLYWYRQTLGQGPEFLTYFQNEAQLEKSRLLSDRFSAERPKGSFSTLEIQRTEQGDSAMYLCASSTRRDRVYGYTFGSGTRLTVV.